These T cell receptor beta chains were read from a single sample in a study of CD8 T cells in ankylosing spondylitis. TCRdb analysed the 5' RACE reads with MiXCR anew, one entry per CDR3 protein. Among 40,000 or so distinct CDR3 sequences listed, 10% were seen once. Sequencing was done on a sample of blood, either unsorted or a sorted T cell fraction (not recorded which). The source of these receptors is a male donor with ankylosing spondylitis or in good health (not recorded which). Each CDR3 is given with its conserved first and last residue. The D gene is left open where the match is weak. Size is stated for part of the rows, as once, few or many counts, or as a class when the clone is expanded.

CDR3 length	J gene	D gene	clone size	V gene	CDR3 protein	CDR3 DNA
15	TRBJ1-2	.	many	TRBV20-1	CSARAEWGTNYGYTF	TGCAGTGCTAGAGCCGAGTGGGGGACTAACTATGGCTACACCTTC
14	TRBJ2-5	.	few	TRBV4-3	CASSEQWDAETQYF	TGCGCCAGCAGCGAACAGTGGGACGCGGAGACCCAGTACTTC
11	TRBJ1-1	TRBD1	.	TRBV2	CASSGDSEAFF	TGTGCCAGCAGTGGGGACAGTGAAGCTTTCTTT
12	TRBJ1-1	TRBD1	few	TRBV19	CASSEWDSEAFF	TGTGCCAGCTCAGAGTGGGACAGTGAAGCTTTCTTT
15	TRBJ2-1	TRBD2	few	TRBV18	CASSPTSVLQNEQFF	TGTGCCAGCTCACCGACTAGCGTCCTCCAGAATGAGCAGTTCTTC
16	TRBJ1-5	TRBD1	many	TRBV27	CASSSSGQGSYQPQHF	TGTGCCAGCAGTTCCTCAGGACAGGGATCATATCAGCCCCAGCATTTT
18	TRBJ2-2	TRBD2	many	TRBV6-1	CASSPGGSGRGNTGELFF	TGTGCCAGCAGTCCCGGGGGGAGCGGGAGGGGGAACACCGGGGAGCTGTTTTTT
16	TRBJ2-3	.	few	TRBV7-2	CASTRGGPISTDTQYF	TGTGCCAGCACCCGAGGAGGGCCTATATCGACAGATACGCAGTATTTT
14	TRBJ1-4	.	many	TRBV5-1	CASTNGQPNEKLFF	TGCGCCAGCACCAATGGACAGCCTAATGAAAAACTGTTTTTT
17	TRBJ2-1	TRBD2	.	TRBV4-3	CASSQDRGLGTGNEQFF	TGCGCCAGCAGCCAAGATCGTGGACTAGGAACCGGCAATGAGCAGTTCTTC
16	TRBJ2-2	TRBD2	many	TRBV2	CASRNKLAGGAGELFF	TGTGCCAGCAGGAACAAACTAGCGGGTGGGGCCGGGGAGCTGTTTTTT
13	TRBJ2-5	.	many	TRBV20-1	CSARETGQETQYF	TGCAGTGCTAGAGAGACAGGCCAAGAGACCCAGTACTTC
16	TRBJ2-5	.	many	TRBV10-3	CAISESSGNGQETQYF	TGTGCCATCAGTGAGTCGTCGGGAAACGGACAAGAGACCCAGTACTTC
17	TRBJ2-6	.	many	TRBV11-2	CASSLWAEVSGANVLTF	TGTGCCAGCAGCTTATGGGCGGAGGTCTCTGGGGCCAACGTCCTGACTTTC
11	TRBJ2-7	.	many	TRBV6-1	CASRTSYEQYF	TGTGCCAGCAGGACGTCCTACGAGCAGTACTTC
13	TRBJ2-7	.	many	TRBV6-5	CASSYQGSYEQYF	TGTGCCAGCAGTTATCAGGGCTCCTACGAGCAGTACTTC
11	TRBJ2-3	.	many	TRBV6-5	CASSYGDTQYF	TGTGCCAGCAGTTACGGAGATACGCAGTATTTT
15	TRBJ2-7	TRBD1	many	TRBV4-3	CASSQARTGGWEQYF	TGCGCCAGCAGCCAGGCAAGGACAGGCGGGTGGGAGCAGTACTTC
16	TRBJ2-5	.	few	TRBV3-1	CASSPRRTASGETQYF	TGTGCCAGCAGCCCACGGCGGACCGCGAGCGGCGAGACCCAGTACTTC
14	TRBJ2-1	TRBD1	many	TRBV2	CASRANRGRNEQFF	TGTGCCAGCAGGGCTAACAGGGGGAGAAATGAGCAGTTCTTC
13	TRBJ2-5	.	many	TRBV12-3/TRBV12-4	CASSLAGGGTQYF	TGTGCCAGCAGTTTAGCCGGGGGAGGGACCCAGTACTTC
12	TRBJ2-5	.	many	TRBV20-1	CSALGGQETQYF	TGCAGTGCCTTGGGGGGACAAGAGACCCAGTACTTC
14	TRBJ1-5	.	many	TRBV5-1	CASSLGDLNQPQHF	TGCGCCAGCAGCTTGGGGGACCTTAATCAGCCCCAGCATTTT
14	TRBJ1-2	.	many	TRBV15	CATSWGEQSYGYTF	TGTGCCACCAGCTGGGGGGAACAGAGCTATGGCTACACCTTC
14	TRBJ2-7	.	many	TRBV7-8	CASSFRGGIYEQYF	TGTGCCAGCAGCTTCAGGGGCGGGATCTACGAGCAGTACTTC
14	TRBJ2-3	TRBD1	many	TRBV29-1	CSVHRGQRVDTQYF	TGCAGCGTCCACAGGGGACAGAGGGTAGATACGCAGTATTTT
13	TRBJ1-5	.	many	TRBV5-1	CASSLDTNQPQHF	TGCGCCAGCAGCCTGGACACCAATCAGCCCCAGCATTTT
13	TRBJ1-1	.	few	TRBV19	CASSYYRNTEAFF	TGTGCCAGTAGTTATTACAGGAACACTGAAGCTTTCTTT
16	TRBJ2-3	TRBD2	few	TRBV4-3	CASSQGLAGTRDTQYF	TGCGCCAGCAGCCAGGGACTAGCGGGAACCAGAGATACGCAGTATTTT
16	TRBJ2-7	.	many	TRBV4-1	CASSQVNMGLIDEQYF	TGCGCCAGCAGCCAAGTTAACATGGGTTTAATCGACGAGCAGTACTTC
16	TRBJ1-5	.	many	TRBV6-1	CASSGGAVAANQPQHF	TGTGCCAGCAGTGGCGGGGCAGTGGCGGCCAATCAGCCCCAGCATTTT
15	TRBJ1-3	.	.	TRBV27	CASSLAGSSGNTIYF	TGTGCCAGCAGTTTAGCAGGCAGCTCTGGAAACACCATATATTTT
16	TRBJ2-2	TRBD2	medium-sized	TRBV5-1	CASSSQVAGVTGELFF	TGCGCCAGCAGTTCCCAGGTTGCGGGAGTAACCGGGGAGCTGTTTTTT
13	TRBJ1-1	.	.	TRBV18	CASSPRGGTEAFF	TGTGCCAGCTCACCAAGGGGTGGAACTGAAGCTTTCTTT
13	TRBJ2-5	TRBD2	many	TRBV27	CASMSGSTETQYF	TGTGCCAGTATGAGCGGGAGCACCGAGACCCAGTACTTC
12	TRBJ2-7	.	few	TRBV29-1	CSVEDKGREQYF	TGCAGCGTTGAAGATAAGGGCCGCGAGCAGTACTTC
13	TRBJ2-5	.	many	TRBV6-2/TRBV6-3	CASSHRVEETQYF	TGTGCCAGCAGTCACAGGGTGGAAGAGACCCAGTACTTC
13	TRBJ1-4	.	many	TRBV10-3	CAIKRTDNEKLFF	TGTGCCATCAAGAGGACAGACAATGAAAAACTGTTTTTT
14	TRBJ2-7	TRBD2	.	TRBV10-2	CASHGLAGPSEQYF	TGCGCCAGCCACGGCCTAGCGGGCCCTTCTGAGCAGTACTTC
10	TRBJ2-1	.	.	TRBV29-1	CSVTTEEQFF	TGCAGCGTAACGACAGAGGAGCAGTTCTTC
14	TRBJ2-7	TRBD2	.	TRBV10-3	CAISETSVSHEQYF	TGTGCCATCAGCGAGACTAGCGTTTCCCACGAGCAGTACTTC
15	TRBJ2-2	.	.	TRBV10-1	CASSVGFANTGELFF	TGCGCCAGCAGTGTAGGGTTCGCGAACACCGGGGAGCTGTTTTTT
13	TRBJ2-7	.	many	TRBV10-3	CAISETGSYEQYF	TGTGCCATCAGTGAGACAGGGTCCTACGAGCAGTACTTC
15	TRBJ1-2	TRBD1	.	TRBV9	CASSPQGQALKSYTF	TGTGCCAGCAGCCCTCAGGGACAGGCCTTGAAGAGCTACACCTTC
13	TRBJ2-7	.	many	TRBV5-1	CASSLTGTYEQYF	TGCGCCAGCAGCTTAACCGGGACATACGAGCAGTACTTC